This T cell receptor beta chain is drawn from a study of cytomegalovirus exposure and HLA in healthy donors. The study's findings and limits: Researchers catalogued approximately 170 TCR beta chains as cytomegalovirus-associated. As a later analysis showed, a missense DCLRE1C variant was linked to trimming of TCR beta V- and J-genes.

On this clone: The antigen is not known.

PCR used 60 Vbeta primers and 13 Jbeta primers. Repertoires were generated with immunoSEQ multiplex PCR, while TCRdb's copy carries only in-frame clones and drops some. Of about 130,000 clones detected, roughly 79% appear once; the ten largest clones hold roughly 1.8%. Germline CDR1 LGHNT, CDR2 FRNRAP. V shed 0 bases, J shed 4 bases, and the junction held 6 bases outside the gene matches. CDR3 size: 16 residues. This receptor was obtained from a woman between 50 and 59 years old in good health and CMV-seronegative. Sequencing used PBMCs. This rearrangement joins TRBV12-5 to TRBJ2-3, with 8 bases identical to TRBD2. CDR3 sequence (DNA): TGTGCTAGTGGTTTGGTACTCAGCGGGAGATCAGATACGCAGTATTTT. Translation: CASGLVLSGRSDTQYF.